This T cell receptor (beta chain) was observed in a study of blood T cell repertoires in COVID-19. Overall study context: COVID-19 samples from acute and convalescent phases originated in the United States, Italy and Spain. Sample material is recorded as cDNA or gDNA derived from T cells, B-cell-depleted T cells, or PBMCs.

The CDR3 extends over 13 amino acids. In germline, CDR1 is MNHEY, CDR2 SVGEGT. With 6 bases clipped from V and 6 bases from J, the junction kept 5 bases outside the gene matches. Per the study methods: Estimated nucleated cell counts came from reference gene primer amplification. Some clones are missing from TCRdb's copy, which holds only in-frame ones; the method was immunoSEQ multiplex PCR. The V and J calls and clone size come from that table; D and trimming were worked out from the DNA. The sample consists of tens of thousands of clones, about 90% of them appearing once. The sequenced material came from peripheral blood. This TCR was recovered from a woman between 45 and 60 years old with active or convalescent COVID-19. This chain uses TRBV6-2 or TRBV6-3 with TRBJ2-1; 7 nucleotides line up with TRBD1. In nucleotides, the CDR3 is TGTGCCAGCAGCAGGGGGACACTCAATGAGCAGTTCTTC. This encodes CASSRGTLNEQFF.